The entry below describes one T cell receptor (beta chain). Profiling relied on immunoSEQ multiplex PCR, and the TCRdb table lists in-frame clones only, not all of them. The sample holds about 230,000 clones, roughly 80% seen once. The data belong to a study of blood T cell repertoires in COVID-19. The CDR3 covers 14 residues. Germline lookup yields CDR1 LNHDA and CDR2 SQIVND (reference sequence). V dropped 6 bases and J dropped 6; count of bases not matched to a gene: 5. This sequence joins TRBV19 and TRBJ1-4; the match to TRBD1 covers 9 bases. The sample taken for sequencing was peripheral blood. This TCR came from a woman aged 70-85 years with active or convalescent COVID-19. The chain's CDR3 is CASSGGTGYEKLFF. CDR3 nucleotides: TGTGCCAGTAGCGGCGGGACAGGGTATGAAAAACTGTTTTTT.